Included here is one TCR beta chain sequence, with context. This sample stems from a study of blood T cell repertoires in COVID-19. The method was immunoSEQ multiplex PCR; TCRdb's version includes in-frame clones alone and lacks a portion of them. The sample includes roughly 500,000 clones, 80% to 90% of them seen just once. With V trimmed by 2 bases and J by 5 bases, 3 bases remained unmatched. The CDR3 runs to 14 residues. Germline CDR1 is SGHRS and CDR2 is YFSETQ. The sequencing input was PBMCs or T cells enriched from blood (not recorded which). The TCR originated in a woman aged 60-70 years who had recovered from COVID-19. The V gene is TRBV5-1, the J gene TRBJ2-2, with TRBD1 identical over 7 bases. The CDR3 spells CASSLDRETGELFF. The CDR3 DNA reads TGCGCCAGCAGCTTAGACAGGGAGACCGGGGAGCTGTTTTTT.